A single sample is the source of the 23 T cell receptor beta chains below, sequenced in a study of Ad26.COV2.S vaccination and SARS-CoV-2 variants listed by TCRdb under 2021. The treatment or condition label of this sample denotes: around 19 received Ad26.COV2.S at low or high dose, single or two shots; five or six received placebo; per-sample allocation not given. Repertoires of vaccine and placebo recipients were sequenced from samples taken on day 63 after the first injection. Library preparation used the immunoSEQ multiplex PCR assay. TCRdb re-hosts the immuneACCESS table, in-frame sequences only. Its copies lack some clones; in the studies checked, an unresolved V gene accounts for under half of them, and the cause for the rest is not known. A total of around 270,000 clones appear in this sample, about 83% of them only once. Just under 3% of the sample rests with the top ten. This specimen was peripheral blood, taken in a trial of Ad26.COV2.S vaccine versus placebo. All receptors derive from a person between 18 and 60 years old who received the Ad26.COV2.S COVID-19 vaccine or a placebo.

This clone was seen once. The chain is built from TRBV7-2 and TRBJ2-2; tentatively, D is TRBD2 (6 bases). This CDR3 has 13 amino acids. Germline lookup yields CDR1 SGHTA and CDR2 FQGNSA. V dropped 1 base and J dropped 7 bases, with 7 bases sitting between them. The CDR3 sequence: CASSLGGNGELFF. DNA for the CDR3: TGTGCCAGCAGCTTAGGCGGGAACGGGGAGCTGTTTTTT. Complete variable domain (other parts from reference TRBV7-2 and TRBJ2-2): GAGVSQSPSNKVTEKGKDVELRCDPISGHTALYWYRQSLGQGLEFLIYFQGNSAPDKSGLPSDRFSAERTGGSVSTLTIQRTQQEDSAVYLCASSLGGNGELFFGEGSRLTVL.

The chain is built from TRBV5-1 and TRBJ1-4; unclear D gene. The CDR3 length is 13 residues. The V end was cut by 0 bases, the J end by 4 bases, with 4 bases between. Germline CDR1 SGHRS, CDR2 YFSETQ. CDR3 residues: CASSLGINEKLFF. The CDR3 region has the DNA TGCGCCAGCAGCTTGGGGATTAATGAAAAACTGTTTTTT. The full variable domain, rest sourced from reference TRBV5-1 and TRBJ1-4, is KAGVTQTPRYLIKTRGQQVTLSCSPISGHRSVSWYQQTPGQGLQFLFEYFSETQRNKGNFPGRFSGRQFSNSRSEMNVSTLELGDSALYLCASSLGINEKLFFGSGTQLSVL.

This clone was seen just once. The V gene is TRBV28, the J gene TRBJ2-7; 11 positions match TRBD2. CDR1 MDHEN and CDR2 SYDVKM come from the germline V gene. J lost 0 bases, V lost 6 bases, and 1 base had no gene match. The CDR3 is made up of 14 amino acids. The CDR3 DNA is TGTGCCAGCAGCGGGACTAGCGGCTCCTACGAGCAGTACGTC. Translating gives CASSGTSGSYEQYV.

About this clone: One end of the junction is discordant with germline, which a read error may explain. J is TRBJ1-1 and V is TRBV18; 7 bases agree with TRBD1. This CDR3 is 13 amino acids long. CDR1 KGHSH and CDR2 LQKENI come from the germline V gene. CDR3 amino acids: CASAGQVNAEAFF. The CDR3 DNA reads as TGTGCCAGCGCCGGACAGGTGAACGCTGAAGCTTTCTTT.

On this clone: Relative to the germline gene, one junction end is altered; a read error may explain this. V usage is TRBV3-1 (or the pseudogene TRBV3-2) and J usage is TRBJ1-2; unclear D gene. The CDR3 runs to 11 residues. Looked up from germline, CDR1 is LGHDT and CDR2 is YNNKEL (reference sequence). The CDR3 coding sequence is TGTGCCAGCAGCCAAGATCGGAACCAGGTCTTC. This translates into CASSQDRNQVF.

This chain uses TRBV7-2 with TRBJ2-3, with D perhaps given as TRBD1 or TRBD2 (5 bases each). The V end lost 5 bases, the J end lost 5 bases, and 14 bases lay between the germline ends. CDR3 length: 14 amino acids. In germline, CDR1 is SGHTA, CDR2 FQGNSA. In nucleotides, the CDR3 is TGTGCCAGCAGCCCCTATGGGACGATAGATACGCAGTATTTT. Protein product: CASSPYGTIDTQYF.

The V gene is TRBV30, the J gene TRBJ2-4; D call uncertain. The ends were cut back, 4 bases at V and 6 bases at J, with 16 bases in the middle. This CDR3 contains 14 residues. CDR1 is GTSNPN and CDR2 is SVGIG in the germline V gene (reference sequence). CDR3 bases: TGTGCCTGGACCCCCCTGGACCCGGGAAACATTCAGTACTTC. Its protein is CAWTPLDPGNIQYF.

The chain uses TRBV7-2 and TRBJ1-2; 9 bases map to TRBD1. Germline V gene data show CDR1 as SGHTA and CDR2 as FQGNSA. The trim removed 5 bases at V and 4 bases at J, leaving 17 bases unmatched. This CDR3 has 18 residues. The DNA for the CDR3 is TGTGCCAGCAGCCCGCCCGGGACAGGGTACAGCTCCCCCTATGGCTACACCTTC. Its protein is CASSPPGTGYSSPYGYTF.

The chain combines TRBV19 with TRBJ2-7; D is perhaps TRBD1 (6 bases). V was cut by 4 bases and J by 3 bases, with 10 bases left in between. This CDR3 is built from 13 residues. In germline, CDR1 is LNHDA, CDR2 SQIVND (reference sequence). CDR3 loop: CASSRTENYEQYF. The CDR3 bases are TGTGCCAGTAGTAGGACAGAGAACTACGAGCAGTACTTC.

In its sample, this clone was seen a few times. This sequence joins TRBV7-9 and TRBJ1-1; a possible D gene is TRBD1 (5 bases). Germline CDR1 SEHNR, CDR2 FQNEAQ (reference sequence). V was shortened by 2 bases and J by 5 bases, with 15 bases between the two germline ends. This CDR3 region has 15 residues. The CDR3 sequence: CASSLSGQGLTEAFF. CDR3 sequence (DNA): TGTGCCAGCAGCTTATCCGGCCAGGGCTTAACTGAAGCTTTCTTT. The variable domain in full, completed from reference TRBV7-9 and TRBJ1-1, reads DTGVSQNPRHKITKRGQNVTFRCDPISEHNRLYWYRQTLGQGPEFLTYFQNEAQLEKSRLLSDRFSAERPKGSFSTLEIQRTEQGDSAMYLCASSLSGQGLTEAFFGQGTRLTVV.

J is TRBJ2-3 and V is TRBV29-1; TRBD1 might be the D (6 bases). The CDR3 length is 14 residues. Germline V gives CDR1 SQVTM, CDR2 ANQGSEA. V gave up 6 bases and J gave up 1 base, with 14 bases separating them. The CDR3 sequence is CSVPLAGGTDTQYF. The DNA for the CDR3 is TGCAGCGTGCCCCTAGCAGGGGGCACAGATACGCAGTATTTT.

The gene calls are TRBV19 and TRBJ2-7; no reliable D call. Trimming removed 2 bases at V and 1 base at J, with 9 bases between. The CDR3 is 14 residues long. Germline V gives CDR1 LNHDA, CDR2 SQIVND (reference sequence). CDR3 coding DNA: TGTGCCAGTAGTATATATTACGGATCCTACGAGCAGTACTTC. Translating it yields CASSIYYGSYEQYF. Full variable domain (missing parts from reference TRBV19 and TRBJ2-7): DGGITQSPKYLFRKEGQNVTLSCEQNLNHDAMYWYRQDPGQGLRLIYYSQIVNDFQKGDIAEGYSVSREKKESFPLTVTSAQKNPTAFYLCASSIYYGSYEQYFGPGTRLTVT.

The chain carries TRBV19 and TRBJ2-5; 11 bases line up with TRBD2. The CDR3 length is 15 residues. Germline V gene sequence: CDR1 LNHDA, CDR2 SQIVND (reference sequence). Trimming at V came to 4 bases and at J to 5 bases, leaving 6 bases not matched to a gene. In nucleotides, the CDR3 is TGTGCCAGTAGTACCCCGACTAGCGGGATGGAGACCCAGTACTTC. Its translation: CASSTPTSGMETQYF.

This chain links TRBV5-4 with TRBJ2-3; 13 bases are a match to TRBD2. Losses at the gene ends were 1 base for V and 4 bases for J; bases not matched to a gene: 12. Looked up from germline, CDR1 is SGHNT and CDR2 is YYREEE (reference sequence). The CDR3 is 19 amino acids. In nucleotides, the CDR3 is TGTGCCAGCAGCTTGAAAAGGACTAGCGGGGGTAGGCCCCCAGATACGCAGTATTTT. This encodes CASSLKRTSGGRPPDTQYF.

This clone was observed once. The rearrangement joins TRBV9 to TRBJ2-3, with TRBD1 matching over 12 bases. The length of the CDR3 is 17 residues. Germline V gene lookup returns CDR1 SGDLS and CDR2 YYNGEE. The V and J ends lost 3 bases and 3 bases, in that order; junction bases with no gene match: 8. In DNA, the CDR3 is TGTGCCAGCAGCGCCGATGGGACAGGGGGCGGGACAGATACGCAGTATTTT. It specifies CASSADGTGGGTDTQYF.

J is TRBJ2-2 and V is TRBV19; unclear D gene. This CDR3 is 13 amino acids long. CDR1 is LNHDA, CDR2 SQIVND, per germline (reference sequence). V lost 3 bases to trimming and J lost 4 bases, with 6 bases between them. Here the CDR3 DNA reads TGTGCCAGTAGTATGGTTTCCACCGGGGAGCTGTTTTTT. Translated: CASSMVSTGELFF.

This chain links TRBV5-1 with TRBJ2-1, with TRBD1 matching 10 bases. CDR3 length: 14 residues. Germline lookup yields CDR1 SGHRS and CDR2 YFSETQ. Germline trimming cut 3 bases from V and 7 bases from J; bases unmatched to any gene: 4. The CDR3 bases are TGCGCCAGCAGCTGGGACAGGGGAACAAATGAGCAGTTCTTC. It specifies CASSWDRGTNEQFF.

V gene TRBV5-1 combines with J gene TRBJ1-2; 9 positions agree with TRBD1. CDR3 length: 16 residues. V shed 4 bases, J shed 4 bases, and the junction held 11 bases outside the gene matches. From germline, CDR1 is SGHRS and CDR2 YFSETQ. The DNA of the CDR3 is TGCGCCAGCAGCCTATGGACAGGGGCAGTACTCTATGGCTACACCTTC. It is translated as CASSLWTGAVLYGYTF. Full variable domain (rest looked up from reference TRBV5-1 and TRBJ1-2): KAGVTQTPRYLIKTRGQQVTLSCSPISGHRSVSWYQQTPGQGLQFLFEYFSETQRNKGNFPGRFSGRQFSNSRSEMNVSTLELGDSALYLCASSLWTGAVLYGYTFGSGTRLTVV.

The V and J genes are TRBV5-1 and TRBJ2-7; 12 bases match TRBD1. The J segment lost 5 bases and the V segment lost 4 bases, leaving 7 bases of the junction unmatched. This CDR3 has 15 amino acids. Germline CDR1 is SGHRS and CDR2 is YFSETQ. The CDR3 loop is CASSTPGQGANEQYF. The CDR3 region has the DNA TGCGCCAGCAGCACTCCGGGACAGGGGGCTAACGAGCAGTACTTC.

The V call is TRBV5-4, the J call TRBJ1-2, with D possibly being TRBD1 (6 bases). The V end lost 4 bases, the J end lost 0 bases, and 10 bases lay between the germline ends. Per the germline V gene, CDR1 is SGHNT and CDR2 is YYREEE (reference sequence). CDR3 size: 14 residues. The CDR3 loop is CASSKGDSNYGYTF. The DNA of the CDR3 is TGTGCCAGCAGCAAGGGGGACTCTAACTATGGCTACACCTTC.

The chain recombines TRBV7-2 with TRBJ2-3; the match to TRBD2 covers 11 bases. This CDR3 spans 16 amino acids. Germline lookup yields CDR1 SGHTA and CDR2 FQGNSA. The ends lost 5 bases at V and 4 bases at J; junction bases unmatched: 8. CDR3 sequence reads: CASSLLPGLAADTQYF. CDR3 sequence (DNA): TGTGCCAGCAGCCTTCTGCCGGGACTAGCGGCAGATACGCAGTATTTT. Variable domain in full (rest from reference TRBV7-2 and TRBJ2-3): GAGVSQSPSNKVTEKGKDVELRCDPISGHTALYWYRQSLGQGLEFLIYFQGNSAPDKSGLPSDRFSAERTGGSVSTLTIQRTQQEDSAVYLCASSLLPGLAADTQYFGPGTRLTVL.

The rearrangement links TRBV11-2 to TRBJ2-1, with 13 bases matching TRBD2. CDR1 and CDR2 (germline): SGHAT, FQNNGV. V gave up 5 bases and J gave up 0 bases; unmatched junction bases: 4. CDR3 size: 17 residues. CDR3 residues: CASSARLAGGSYNEQFF. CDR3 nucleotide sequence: TGTGCCAGCAGCGCCCGACTAGCGGGAGGCTCCTACAATGAGCAGTTCTTC.

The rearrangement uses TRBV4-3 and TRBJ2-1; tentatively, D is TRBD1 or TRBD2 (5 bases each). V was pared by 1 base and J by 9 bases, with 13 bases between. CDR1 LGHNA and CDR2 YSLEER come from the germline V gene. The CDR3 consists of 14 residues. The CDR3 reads CASSQAGPSGEQFF. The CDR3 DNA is TGCGCCAGCAGCCAAGCGGGACCCTCCGGTGAGCAGTTCTTC.